This entry features one T cell receptor (beta chain) sequence. This specimen comes from a study of blood T cell repertoires in COVID-19. Study background: From T cells, B-cell-depleted T cells, or PBMCs came the material, which was cDNA or gDNA.

Authors' data handling: Estimation of nucleated cell counts relied on the amplification of reference gene primers. Profiled with immunoSEQ multiplex PCR; TCRdb holds only in-frame clones, not every one. That table is the source of V, J and clone size, and D and trimming were worked out from the DNA. The sample includes approximately 350,000 clones, around 91% of them seen just once. Sequenced sample: peripheral blood. This TCR came from a woman younger than 30 who had recovered from COVID-19.

The DNA for the CDR3 is TGTGCCAGCAGCTTGCTACGTGTGAACACTGAAGCTTTCTTT. Its protein product is CASSLLRVNTEAFF. The chain recombines TRBV5-4 with TRBJ1-1; D is unresolved. The CDR3 has 14 residues. CDR1 SGHNT and CDR2 YYREEE come from the germline V gene (reference sequence). The V and J ends lost 1 base and 0 bases respectively, with 7 bases between them.